The next 27 T cell receptor beta chains were all read from a single sample in a study of Ad26.COV2.S vaccination and SARS-CoV-2 variants. Treatment of the sample: around 19 received Ad26.COV2.S at low or high dose, single or two shots; roughly five received placebo; per-sample allocation not given. Sample collection was performed on day 63 after the first vaccine or placebo injection. The protocol was immunoSEQ multiplex PCR, while the TCRdb copy is restricted to in-frame clones and leaves out a portion. The sample holds hundreds of thousands of clones, roughly 91% seen once. The material sequenced was peripheral blood, taken in a trial of Ad26.COV2.S vaccine versus placebo. The origin of the receptors is a person aged 18 to 65 who received the Ad26.COV2.S COVID-19 vaccine or a placebo.

The chain joins TRBV3-1 (or the pseudogene TRBV3-2) to TRBJ1-1; D not certain. Germline V CDR1 and CDR2: LGHDT, YNNKEL (reference sequence). The CDR3 sequence is 14 residues long. Trimming took off 5 bases at V and 4 bases at J, with 14 bases between the two ends. CDR3 bases: TGTGCCAGCAGCACCGACATTAAACGCACTGAAGCTTTCTTT. Protein sequence: CASSTDIKRTEAFF.

V and J are TRBV7-9 and TRBJ1-2; TRBD1 might be the D (5 bases). CDR3 length: 13 amino acids. CDR1 SEHNR and CDR2 FQNEAQ come from the germline V gene (reference sequence). Trimming removed 5 bases at V and 4 bases at J, with 11 bases between. The CDR3 loop is CASSRDSGYGYTF. Written as DNA, the CDR3 is TGTGCCAGCAGCCGGGACTCCGGCTATGGCTACACCTTC.

This sequence joins TRBV11-2 and TRBJ2-5, with 11 bases lining up with TRBD2. CDR1 and CDR2 from the germline V gene are SGHAT and FQNNGV. V was pared by 5 bases and J by 5 bases, with 1 base of the junction left unmatched. The CDR3 loop spans 13 amino acids. The CDR3 loop reads CASSPSGGETQYF. The DNA for the CDR3 is TGTGCCAGCAGCCCTAGCGGGGGGGAGACCCAGTACTTC.

The chain joins TRBV6-2 or TRBV6-3 to TRBJ1-5, with D hard to call. The germline CDR1 and CDR2 sequences are MNHEY and SVGEGT. The CDR3 is made up of 14 amino acids. V lost 1 base to trimming and J lost 0 bases, with 4 bases between them. The CDR3: CASSYWDSNQPQHF. The CDR3 region has the DNA TGTGCCAGCAGTTACTGGGATAGCAATCAGCCCCAGCATTTT.

The chain has TRBV30 and TRBJ1-1; D is ambiguous. The germline gives CDR1 GTSNPN, CDR2 SVGIG (reference sequence). The V end lost 0 bases, the J end lost 0 bases, and 8 bases lay between the germline ends. This CDR3 contains 14 residues. The chain's CDR3 is CAWSVRLLNTEAFF. The CDR3, as DNA: TGTGCCTGGAGTGTACGACTATTGAACACTGAAGCTTTCTTT.

The chain has TRBV15 and TRBJ2-3; 11 bases are a match to TRBD2. V lost 2 bases and J lost 6; bases outside the gene matches: 7. CDR1 is LNHNV and CDR2 is YYDKDF in the germline V gene (reference sequence). CDR3 size: 16 residues. DNA for the CDR3: TGTGCCACCAGCAGATCTCTGACTAGCGGGGTGGATACGCAGTATTTT. Its protein product is CATSRSLTSGVDTQYF.

The sample holds one count of this clone. The chain carries TRBV6-9 and TRBJ1-6, with TRBD1 matching over 7 bases. Germline loops: CDR1 MNHGY, CDR2 SVAAGI. The CDR3 extends over 17 amino acids. The J segment lost 8 bases and the V segment lost 6 bases, leaving 16 bases of the junction unmatched. Here the CDR3 reads CASSVAPAGQAYSPLHF. The CDR3 DNA reads as TGTGCCAGCAGCGTCGCGCCGGCCGGACAGGCCTATTCACCCCTCCACTTT.

This chain links TRBV19 with TRBJ1-5; possibly TRBD1 for D (5 bases). The length of the CDR3 is 21 residues. The germline V gene encodes CDR1 LNHDA and CDR2 SQIVND (reference sequence). The CDR3 nucleotides read TGTGCAACTCGGCACGGCCAGGACCTATTAATGGGGCCCTATAGCAATCAGCCCCAGCATTTT. Translated: CATRHGQDLLMGPYSNQPQHF.

This clone appeared a few times. This chain uses TRBV4-2 with TRBJ2-7; D gene ambiguous. Germline CDR1 and CDR2: LGHNA and YNFKEQ. The CDR3 sequence is 12 residues long. V was trimmed by 0 bases and J by 7 bases, leaving 7 bases between them. The CDR3 nucleotides read TGTGCCAGCAGCCAAGACTCTACGGAGCAGTACTTC. Amino acid sequence: CASSQDSTEQYF.

V is TRBV19 and J is TRBJ2-1; D is possibly TRBD1 (6 bases). V was cut by 10 bases and J by 6 bases, with 19 bases left in between. The CDR3 has 14 residues. CDR1 is LNHDA and CDR2 is SQIVND in the germline V gene (reference sequence). CDR3 sequence: CATAPRTAPNEQFF. In nucleotides, the CDR3 is TGTGCCACCGCCCCTCGGACAGCTCCCAATGAGCAGTTCTTC.

The chain carries TRBV2 and TRBJ2-7, with D uncertain. Germline V gives CDR1 SNHLY, CDR2 FYNNEI. The CDR3 loop spans 13 amino acids. The ends were cut back, 0 bases at V and 4 bases at J, with 7 bases in the middle. The CDR3 DNA reads TGTGCCAGCAGTGAAGCGCTGGGGTACGAGCAGTACTTC. Protein: CASSEALGYEQYF.

This clone came up a few times. The CDR3 coding sequence is TGTGCCAGCCACAAAATTATGAACACTGAAGCTTTCTTT. This encodes CASHKIMNTEAFF. The chain couples TRBV6-1 to TRBJ1-1, with D uncertain. The V end lost 8 bases, the J end lost 0 bases, and 10 bases lay between the germline ends. CDR1 and CDR2 from the germline V gene are MNHNS and SASEGT. The CDR3 extends over 13 amino acids.

This sequence joins TRBV5-8 and TRBJ1-5; TRBD1 aligns across 7 bases. V lost 0 bases and J lost 11; bases outside the gene matches: 17. CDR1 SGHTS and CDR2 YDEGEE come from the germline V gene. CDR3 size: 17 residues. CDR3 sequence reads: CASSLVAGTEFQVSQHF. CDR3 in DNA: TGTGCCAGCAGCTTGGTGGCTGGGACAGAGTTCCAGGTGTCCCAGCATTTT.

The sample holds one count of this clone. Other DNA sequences in the same sample also yield this CDR3. This chain uses TRBV9 with TRBJ2-1; D is undetermined. CDR3 length: 13 amino acids. CDR1 SGDLS and CDR2 YYNGEE come from the germline V gene. V shed 0 bases and J shed 5 bases, with 6 bases lying between them. This CDR3 reads CASSVVGNNEQFF. Written as DNA, the CDR3 is TGTGCCAGCAGCGTAGTAGGGAACAATGAGCAGTTCTTC.

This rearrangement joins TRBV5-4 to TRBJ2-7; 8 nucleotides agree with TRBD2. CDR1 SGHNT and CDR2 YYREEE come from the germline V gene (reference sequence). J gave up 2 bases and V 0 bases, and 7 bases lay outside the gene matches. This CDR3 is built from 16 residues. CDR3 residues: CASSLAGGLDPYEQYF. CDR3 sequence (DNA): TGTGCCAGCAGCTTGGCGGGGGGGCTAGATCCCTACGAGCAGTACTTC.

The chain is built from TRBV12-3 or TRBV12-4 and TRBJ2-7, with D tentatively TRBD1 (5 bases). The germline V and J ends were trimmed by 5 bases and 6 bases, with 11 bases remaining between them. The CDR3 is 12 residues long. The DNA for the CDR3 is TGTGCCAGCAGTATAGAAAGGGGCGAGCAGTACTTC. Translating gives CASSIERGEQYF.

The chain has TRBV6-1 and TRBJ1-3, with D hard to call. Germline V lookup: CDR1 MNHNS, CDR2 SASEGT. V lost 2 bases and J lost 0, with 23 bases in between. The CDR3 has 20 amino acids. CDR3 in DNA: TGTGCCAGCAGTGAATTCGGGGATCCCCCCAGCCAAAGCTCTGGAAACACCATATATTTT. Protein sequence: CASSEFGDPPSQSSGNTIYF.

The V call is TRBV14, the J call TRBJ1-1; no reliable D call. Trimming shortened V by 0 bases and J by 1 base, and 21 bases separated the two germline ends. Germline CDR1 reads SGHDN; CDR2 reads FVKESK. The CDR3 runs to 19 residues. Here the CDR3 DNA reads TGTGCCAGCAGCCAAGAAACTGCCCGGCCAGCGGAGGGGAACACTGAAGCTTTCTTT. This translates into CASSQETARPAEGNTEAFF.

This chain uses TRBV6-2 or TRBV6-3 with TRBJ1-1; no clear D gene. Trimming cost V 0 bases and J 1 base, with 15 bases left between them. CDR3 size: 17 residues. Germline-derived CDR1 and CDR2 are MNHEY and SVGEGT. For the CDR3, the DNA is TGTGCCAGCAGTTACTCTTGGGCGACCGGCGCGAACACTGAAGCTTTCTTT. Amino acid sequence: CASSYSWATGANTEAFF.

This chain joins TRBV6-1 and TRBJ2-7; no clear D. In germline, CDR1 is MNHNS, CDR2 SASEGT. The CDR3 sequence is 11 residues long. Trimming shortened V by 1 base and J by 6 bases, and 4 bases separated the two germline ends. Here the CDR3 DNA reads TGTGCCAGCAGTGAAGTCAGCGAGCAGTACTTC. It encodes CASSEVSEQYF.

The rearrangement joins TRBV2 to TRBJ2-6, with D unclear. Trimming left V 5 bases short and J 2 bases short, with 1 base between. Germline V lookup: CDR1 SNHLY, CDR2 FYNNEI. The CDR3 is 12 residues long. The CDR3 DNA reads as TGTGCCAGCAGTCCTGGGGCCAACGTCCTGACTTTC. Translation gives CASSPGANVLTF.

This rearrangement joins TRBV3-1 (or the pseudogene TRBV3-2) to TRBJ2-2, with 9 bases aligning to TRBD2. Germline CDR1 LGHDT, CDR2 YNNKEL (reference sequence). The CDR3 runs to 20 residues. Germline trimming cut 0 bases from V and 1 base from J; bases unmatched to any gene: 12. The DNA of the CDR3 is TGTGCCAGCAGCCAAGATTGCCGCGGGGGGGCCGTATGGAACACCGGGGAGCTGTTTTTT. Amino acid sequence: CASSQDCRGGAVWNTGELFF.

V is TRBV3-1 (or the pseudogene TRBV3-2) and J is TRBJ2-6; D is possibly TRBD1 (6 bases). Between the trimmed V and J ends, which lost 1 base and 6 bases, there was a span of 10 bases. Germline values: CDR1 LGHDT, CDR2 YNNKEL (reference sequence). The CDR3 has 15 amino acids. The CDR3 loop reads CASSQGWTEANVLTF. The CDR3 DNA follows: TGTGCCAGCAGCCAAGGGTGGACAGAGGCCAACGTCCTGACTTTC.

The chain couples TRBV6-2 or TRBV6-3 to TRBJ1-5; the D is unclear. Germline V CDR1 and CDR2: MNHEY, SVGEGT. This CDR3 is built from 18 residues. The V end was cut by 0 bases, the J end by 0 bases, with 15 bases between. The CDR3 DNA reads as TGTGCCAGCAGTTACTCGACCCCCGCCAAAGATAGCAATCAGCCCCAGCATTTT. It codes for CASSYSTPAKDSNQPQHF.

The chain uses TRBV20-1 and TRBJ2-1; D remains unclear. The V end lost 5 bases, the J end lost 8 bases, and 10 bases lay between the germline ends. The CDR3 is 11 residues long. Germline CDR1 is DFQATT and CDR2 is SNEGSKA (reference sequence). The CDR3 DNA is TGCAGTGCTCAGGAGCTCTATGAGCAGTTCTTC. This gives the protein CSAQELYEQFF.

V usage is TRBV27 and J usage is TRBJ1-4; 10 nucleotides agree with TRBD1. The CDR3 runs to 17 residues. In germline, CDR1 is MNHEY, CDR2 SMNVEV (reference sequence). Trimming removed 3 bases from V and 8 bases from J; junction bases left unmatched: 12. The CDR3 nucleotides read TGTGCCAGCAGTTTTTCCGGGACAGGGGAGTCAAAAGAAAAACTGTTTTTT. Amino acids: CASSFSGTGESKEKLFF.

This chain connects TRBV7-3 to TRBJ2-1; 8 nucleotides line up with TRBD1. Germline trimming cut 3 bases from V and 7 bases from J; bases unmatched to any gene: 5. Germline CDR1 and CDR2: SGHTA and FQGTGA. The CDR3 has 14 amino acids. CDR3 region: CASSFRGPGNEQFF. The CDR3 coding sequence is TGTGCCAGCAGCTTCAGGGGGCCGGGGAATGAGCAGTTCTTC.